These 2 T cell receptor beta chains were all obtained from the same sample, sequenced in a study of CD8 T cells and mutated HIV epitopes (dated by TCRdb to the early 2020s). Per the publication, the time point label means: sampled during chronic HIV-1 infection. Peptide stimulation included anti-CD28 and anti-CD49d co-stimulation, and activated CD8+ T cells were sorted as CD69+CD137+. KY11-specific CD8+ T cells were identified only by peptide stimulation because HLA class I tetramers were unavailable for this epitope. The antigens these receptors bind are not known. Libraries were made using single-cell sequencing. Sequencing was performed on an Illumina MiSeq. Single-cell cDNA was generated with a method adapted from Smart-seq2 and MARS-Seq, using oligo-dT primers with well-specific UMIs and KAPA HiFi first-round PCR. After pooling, the first-round products went through nested PCR using template-switch oligo forward primers together with barcoded reverse primers specific to the TCR alpha and beta chains. TCRdb redid the processing of the public reads, applying fastp at Q25 and MiXCR, and retained in-frame beta chains. One record per CDR3 amino acid sequence lists the most common genes and DNA. A total of 350 to 400 distinct CDR3 sequences appear in this sample, approximately 35% of them only once. The top ten clones comprise 70% to 85% of the sample.

The sequencing here drew on CD8+ T cells from blood cultured with an adapted viral peptide, taken during chronic HIV-1 infection. Taken with the paper, the label for cell subset or site translates to: CD69+CD137+ cells after adapted KY11 peptide stimulation. These receptors came from a young woman with HIV-1 infection.

This chain connects TRBV5-8 to TRBJ2-1, with 11 bases aligning to TRBD1. Germline lookup yields CDR1 SGHTS and CDR2 YDEGEE. The CDR3 spans 19 residues. The junction had 12 bases not matched to a gene; V was cut back by 2 bases and J by 2 bases. CDR3 in DNA: TGTGCCAGCAGCTTTAGGCGATTTCGGACAGGGGGCACCTACAATGAGCAGTTCTTC. As protein: CASSFRRFRTGGTYNEQFF.

This rearrangement joins TRBV9 to TRBJ1-3; D possibly corresponds to TRBD1 (5 bases). The germline V gene encodes CDR1 SGDLS and CDR2 YYNGEE. The CDR3 sequence is 16 residues long. Deletions cut 3 bases from V and 3 bases from J, with 16 bases between. The CDR3 nucleotides read TGTGCCAGCAGCGGAGACAGTAGCCCTGTTGGAAACACCATATATTTT. Protein product: CASSGDSSPVGNTIYF.